This T cell receptor (beta chain) is drawn from a study of cytomegalovirus exposure and HLA in healthy donors. The J segment lost 4 bases and the V segment lost 2 bases, leaving 3 bases of the junction unmatched. The CDR3 length is 17 residues. Germline V gene sequence: CDR1 MNHEY, CDR2 SMNVEV (reference sequence). PCR used 60 Vbeta primers and 13 Jbeta primers. Only in-frame clones appear in the TCRdb table, and some are missing; sequencing was by immunoSEQ multiplex PCR. The top ten hold around 0.7% of the sample, which has 100,000 to 150,000 clones, 81% seen once. Input material: PBMCs. The chain is built from TRBV27 and TRBJ2-3; 16 positions match TRBD2. The sequence was obtained from a man aged 18 to 35 in good health and CMV-seronegative. The CDR3 here is CASSLGTSGGAPDTQYF. DNA of the CDR3: TGTGCCAGCAGTTTAGGGACTAGCGGGGGGGCCCCAGATACGCAGTATTTT.